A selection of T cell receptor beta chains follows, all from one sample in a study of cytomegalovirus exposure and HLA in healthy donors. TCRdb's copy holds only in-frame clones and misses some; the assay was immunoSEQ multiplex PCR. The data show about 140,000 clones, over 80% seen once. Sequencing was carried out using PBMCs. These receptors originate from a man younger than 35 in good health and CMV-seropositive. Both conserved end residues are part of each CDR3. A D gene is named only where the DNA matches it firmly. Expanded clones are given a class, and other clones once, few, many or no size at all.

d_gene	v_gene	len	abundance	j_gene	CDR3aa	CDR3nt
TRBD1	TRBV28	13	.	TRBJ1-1	CASSLGTGGKAFF	TGTGCCAGCAGTTTGGGGACAGGGGGCAAAGCTTTCTTT
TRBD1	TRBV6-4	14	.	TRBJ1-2	CASSERTGGYGYTF	TGTGCCAGCAGTGAAAGGACAGGGGGCTATGGCTACACCTTC
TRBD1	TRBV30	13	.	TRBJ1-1	CAWSVGTATEAFF	TGTGCCTGGAGTGTAGGGACAGCGACTGAAGCTTTCTTT
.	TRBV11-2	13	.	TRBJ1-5	CASSLQGNQPQHF	TGTGCCAGCAGCTTACAGGGAAATCAGCCCCAGCATTTT
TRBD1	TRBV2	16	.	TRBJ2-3	CASLKPGQGLSGTQYF	TGTGCCAGCCTTAAACCGGGACAGGGTCTGTCGGGTACGCAGTATTTT
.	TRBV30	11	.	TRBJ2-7	CAWTAGDEQYF	TGTGCCTGGACCGCAGGGGACGAGCAGTACTTC
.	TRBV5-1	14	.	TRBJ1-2	CASTDQGGAYGYTF	TGCGCCAGTACGGACCAGGGAGGGGCCTATGGCTACACCTTC
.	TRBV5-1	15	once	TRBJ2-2	CASSPYGRGTGELFF	TGCGCCAGCAGCCCCTACGGTCGAGGGACCGGGGAGCTGTTTTTT
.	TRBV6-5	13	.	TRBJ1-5	CASSPGTTQPQHF	TGTGCCAGCAGTCCCGGGACAACTCAGCCCCAGCATTTT
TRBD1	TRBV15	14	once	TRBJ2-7	CATSRGTGTYEQYF	TGTGCCACCAGCAGGGGGACAGGCACCTACGAGCAGTACTTC
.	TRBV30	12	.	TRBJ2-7	CAWSRGSYEQYF	TGTGCCTGGAGTAGAGGGTCCTACGAGCAGTACTTC
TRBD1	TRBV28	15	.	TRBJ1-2	CASSLLGTGDNGYTF	TGTGCCAGCAGTTTATTGGGGACAGGAGATAATGGCTACACCTTC
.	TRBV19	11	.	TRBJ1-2	CASSIGGGYTF	TGTGCCAGTAGTATTGGAGGCGGCTACACCTTC
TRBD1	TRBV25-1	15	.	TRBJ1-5	CASSDWTGGNQPQHF	TGTGCCAGCAGTGACTGGACAGGGGGCAATCAGCCCCAGCATTTT
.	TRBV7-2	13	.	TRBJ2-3	CASSFQSTDTQYF	TGTGCCAGCAGCTTCCAGAGCACAGATACGCAGTATTTT
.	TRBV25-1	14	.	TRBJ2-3	CASSDFFSGDTQYF	TGTGCCAGCAGTGACTTCTTCAGCGGAGATACGCAGTATTTT
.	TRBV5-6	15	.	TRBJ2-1	CASSFRRSSYNEQFF	TGTGCCAGCAGCTTCCGGAGGAGCTCCTACAATGAGCAGTTCTTC
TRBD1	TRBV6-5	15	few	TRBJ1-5	CASRKGQGLGQPQHF	TGTGCCAGCAGAAAGGGACAGGGACTAGGGCAGCCCCAGCATTTT
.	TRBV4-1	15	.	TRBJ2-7	CASSPSDSNSYEQYF	TGCGCCAGCAGCCCATCGGACAGCAACTCCTACGAGCAGTACTTC
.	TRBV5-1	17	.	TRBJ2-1	CASSSWGDASSYNEQFF	TGCGCCAGCAGCTCCTGGGGGGATGCCTCCTCCTACAATGAGCAGTTCTTC
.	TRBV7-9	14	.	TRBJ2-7	CASSPHVDRTEQYF	TGTGCCAGCAGCCCACACGTGGACAGAACAGAGCAGTACTTC
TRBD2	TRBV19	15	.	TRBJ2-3	CASSILAGPADTQYF	TGTGCCAGTAGTATCCTAGCGGGACCCGCAGATACGCAGTATTTT
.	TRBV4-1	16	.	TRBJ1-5	CASSQEGGLGNQPQHF	TGCGCCAGCAGCCAAGAAGGAGGATTAGGGAATCAGCCCCAGCATTTT
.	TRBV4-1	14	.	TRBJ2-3	CASSQGTPLDTQYF	TGCGCCAGCAGCCAAGGGACTCCGCTAGATACGCAGTATTTT
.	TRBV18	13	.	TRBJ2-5	CASSPGLEETQYF	TGTGCCAGCTCACCGGGACTTGAAGAGACCCAGTACTTC
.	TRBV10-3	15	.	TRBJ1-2	CAISEGDSANYGYTF	TGTGCCATCAGTGAAGGGGACTCCGCCAACTATGGCTACACCTTC
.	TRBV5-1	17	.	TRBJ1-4	CASSLNPGPKTNEKLFF	TGCGCCAGCAGCTTGAATCCAGGGCCGAAAACTAATGAAAAACTGTTTTTT
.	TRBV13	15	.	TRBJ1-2	CASSSSGTSNYGYTF	TGTGCCAGCAGCTCCTCCGGGACATCTAACTATGGCTACACCTTC
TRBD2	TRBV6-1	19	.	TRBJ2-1	CASSEARTSGRVGYNEQFF	TGTGCCAGCAGTGAAGCGAGGACTAGCGGGAGGGTGGGCTACAATGAGCAGTTCTTC
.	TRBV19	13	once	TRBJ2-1	CASSTTGVNEQFF	TGTGCCAGTAGTACAACCGGAGTCAATGAGCAGTTCTTC
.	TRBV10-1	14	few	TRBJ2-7	CASSEGRVGYEQYF	TGCGCCAGCAGTGAAGGCAGGGTGGGCTACGAGCAGTACTTC
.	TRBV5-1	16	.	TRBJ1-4	CASSLHPRGTNEKLFF	TGCGCCAGCAGCCTACACCCTCGGGGGACTAATGAAAAACTGTTTTTT
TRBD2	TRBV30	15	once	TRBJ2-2	CAFTSGRGNTGELFF	TGTGCCTTCACTAGCGGGAGGGGCAACACCGGGGAGCTGTTTTTT
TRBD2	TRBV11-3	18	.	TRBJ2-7	CASSLVQPTSGRDYEQYF	TGTGCCAGCAGCTTAGTCCAACCCACTAGCGGGAGGGATTACGAGCAGTACTTC
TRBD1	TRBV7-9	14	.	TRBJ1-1	CASILDRVDTEAFF	TGTGCCAGCATCTTAGACAGGGTGGACACTGAAGCTTTCTTT
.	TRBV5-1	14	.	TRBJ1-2	CASSMNRRRDGYTF	TGCGCCAGCAGCATGAACAGGAGACGCGATGGCTACACCTTC
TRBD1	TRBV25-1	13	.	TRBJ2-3	CASGQGSTDTQYF	TGTGCCAGCGGACAGGGGTCAACAGATACGCAGTATTTT
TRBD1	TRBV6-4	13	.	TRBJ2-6	CASGTAGANVLTF	TGTGCCAGCGGGACAGCCGGGGCCAACGTCCTGACTTTC
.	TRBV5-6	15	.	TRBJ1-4	CASSFPGSRREKLFF	TGTGCCAGCAGCTTTCCGGGGAGTCGGCGGGAAAAACTGTTTTTT
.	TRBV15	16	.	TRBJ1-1	CATSRRGRIANTEAFF	TGTGCCACCAGCAGGCGGGGACGGATCGCGAACACTGAAGCTTTCTTT
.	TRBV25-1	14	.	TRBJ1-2	CASSSSGQAYGYTF	.
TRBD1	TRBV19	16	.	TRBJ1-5	CASSIVTGVSNQPQHF	TGTGCCAGTAGTATTGTGACAGGGGTCTCCAATCAGCCCCAGCATTTT
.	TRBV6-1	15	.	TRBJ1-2	CASSERGLSGYGYTF	TGTGCCAGCAGTGAAAGAGGGCTTAGTGGATATGGCTACACCTTC
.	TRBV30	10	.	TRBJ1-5	CAWTDQPQHF	TGTGCCTGGACGGATCAGCCCCAGCATTTT
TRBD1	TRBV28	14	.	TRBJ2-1	CASSSTGGPDEQFF	TGTGCCAGCAGTTCCACAGGGGGCCCTGATGAGCAGTTCTTC
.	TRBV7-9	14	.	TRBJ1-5	CASSIQGGNQPQHF	TGTGCCAGCAGCATACAGGGCGGCAATCAGCCCCAGCATTTT
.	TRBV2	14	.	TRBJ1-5	CASNQRGGNQPQHF	TGTGCCAGCAACCAAAGGGGTGGCAATCAGCCCCAGCATTTT
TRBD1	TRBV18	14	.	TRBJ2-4	CASSDRVAKNIQYF	TGTGCCAGCTCAGACAGGGTAGCCAAAAACATTCAGTACTTC
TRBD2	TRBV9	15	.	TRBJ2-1	CASSVAGGSYNEQFF	TGTGCCAGCAGCGTAGCGGGGGGGTCCTACAATGAGCAGTTCTTC
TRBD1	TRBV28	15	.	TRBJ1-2	CASLTGGITNYGYTF	TGTGCCAGCTTGACAGGGGGAATTACTAACTATGGCTACACCTTC
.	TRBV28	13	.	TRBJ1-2	CASSLAPNYGYTF	TGTGCCAGCAGTTTGGCCCCCAACTATGGCTACACCTTC
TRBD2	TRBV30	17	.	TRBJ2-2	CAWSVVSSGKRVGELFF	TGTGCCTGGAGTGTAGTGTCTAGCGGGAAGAGGGTCGGGGAGCTGTTTTTT
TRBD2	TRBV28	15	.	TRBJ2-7	CASSLRTSRGGEQYF	TGTGCCAGCAGTCTTAGGACTAGTAGGGGAGGAGAGCAGTACTTC
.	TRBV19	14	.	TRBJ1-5	CASSPAYSNQPQHF	TGTGCCAGTAGTCCTGCCTATAGCAATCAGCCCCAGCATTTT
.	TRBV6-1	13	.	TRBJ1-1	CASTPRGNTEAFF	TGTGCCAGCACCCCAAGGGGGAACACTGAAGCTTTCTTT